Described below is a single T cell receptor beta chain sequence and its context. What it binds is not known. Each subset's genomic DNA was split evenly across several immunoSEQ plates. Only in-frame clones appear in the TCRdb table, and some are missing; sequencing was by immunoSEQ multiplex PCR. The profile shows 550,000 to 700,000 clones, about 80% of them singletons. This record belongs to a study of shared clonotypes between healthy human individuals. Across the study: Per donor, three plates held CD4 naive cells, three held CD4 memory, two held CD8 naive and one held CD8 memory.

CDR3 length: 15 residues. Study-wide points: Clonotypes shared by all four donors outscored non-shared clonotypes in generation probability.

The chain links TRBV21-1 to TRBJ2-7; the D call of TRBD1 is as the table states it, not checked on the DNA. TRBV21-1 is a documented pseudogene. The sequenced sample was memory CD4+ T cells sorted from blood. As to subset: CD45RA-negative fraction. The receptor's source is a woman in her 30s in good health. In nucleotides, the CDR3 is TGTGCCAGCAGCAGCCGGGACAGGGGTGACTACGAGCAGTACTTC. It encodes CASSSRDRGDYEQYF.